These 25 T cell receptor beta chains were all obtained from the same sample, sequenced in a study of cytomegalovirus exposure and HLA in healthy donors (dated by TCRdb to 2016 to 2017). Libraries came from the immunoSEQ multiplex PCR assay. A mixture of 60 forward primers for TCR Vbeta segments and 13 reverse primers for TCR Jbeta segments was used in the multiplex PCR. The clones in this table, taken by TCRdb from immuneACCESS, are in-frame only. Not every clone is retained; where verified, under half of the shortfall comes from an unresolved V gene, and the cause of the rest is unknown. The sample table lists 150,000 to 200,000 clones, roughly 80% of them with a count of one. Approximately 2% of the sample is taken by the ten largest. Sequenced sample: PBMCs. Receptor source: a female donor in good health and CMV-seronegative.

This chain joins TRBV5-1 and TRBJ1-3; 8 bases are shared with TRBD1. CDR3 length: 15 residues. Germline lookup yields CDR1 SGHRS and CDR2 YFSETQ. V gave up 2 bases and J gave up 2 bases; unmatched junction bases: 3. The CDR3 nucleotides are TGCGCCAGCAGCTTAAGGACAGGGACTGGAAACACCATATATTTT. Its translation: CASSLRTGTGNTIYF.

The V gene is TRBV7-7, the J gene TRBJ2-5; D may be TRBD2 (5 bases). Germline CDR1 SSHAT, CDR2 FNYEAQ (reference sequence). The CDR3 runs 14 residues. Trimming left V 2 bases short and J 2 bases short, with 9 bases between. CDR3 protein: CASSLTAVQETQYF. The CDR3 DNA reads as TGTGCCAGCAGCTTAACAGCGGTTCAAGAGACCCAGTACTTC.

The J gene is TRBJ1-2, the V gene TRBV27; D unresolved. Trimming took off 6 bases at V and 6 bases at J, with 20 bases between the two ends. CDR3 size: 15 residues. Germline assignment: CDR1 MNHEY and CDR2 SMNVEV (reference sequence). The chain's CDR3 is CASSTSARRVDGYTF. Here the CDR3 DNA reads TGTGCCAGCAGCACGTCCGCGAGGAGGGTGGATGGCTACACCTTC.

This clone was recorded a few times. For the CDR3, the DNA is TGTGCCAGCAGCTCTCAAAAGGGGGGGCTGTGGGGCTACACCTTC. This encodes CASSSQKGGLWGYTF. This rearrangement joins TRBV5-4 to TRBJ1-2; weak D call: TRBD1 (6 bases). The CDR3 length is 15 residues. Looked up from germline, CDR1 is SGHNT and CDR2 is YYREEE (reference sequence). The germline V and J ends were trimmed by 3 bases and 8 bases, with 20 bases remaining between them.

V gene TRBV13 combines with J gene TRBJ2-3; 13 positions match TRBD2. The V gene end was trimmed by 3 bases and the J gene end by 6 bases; junction bases not matched to a gene: 3. The CDR3 has 15 residues. Germline values: CDR1 PRHDT, CDR2 FYEKMQ (reference sequence). The CDR3 DNA sequence: TGTGCCAGCAGCTTTACTAGCGGGGGGGCCGATACGCAGTATTTT. Residues: CASSFTSGGADTQYF.

The gene calls are TRBV6-5 and TRBJ1-5; TRBD1 might be the D (6 bases). CDR1 and CDR2 from the germline V gene are MNHEY and SVGAGI. Trimming stripped 6 bases from V and 3 bases from J, with 15 bases between. This CDR3 has 15 amino acids. CDR3 region: CASRPSGTFNQPQHF. CDR3 in DNA: TGTGCCAGCAGGCCTTCCGGGACATTCAATCAGCCCCAGCATTTT.

The rearrangement links TRBV2 to TRBJ2-1; TRBD2 might be the D (6 bases). Germline CDR1 SNHLY, CDR2 FYNNEI. The germline V and J ends were trimmed by 4 bases and 5 bases, with 12 bases remaining between them. The CDR3 length is 14 residues. CDR3 DNA: TGTGCCAGCAGTGGGGACTCGCCAAACAATGAGCAGTTCTTC. Its protein is CASSGDSPNNEQFF.

This chain uses TRBV7-9 with TRBJ1-1, with 9 bases fitting TRBD1. Germline V gene lookup returns CDR1 SEHNR and CDR2 FQNEAQ (reference sequence). Unmatched junction bases numbered 14, after V lost 5 bases and J lost 4 bases. The CDR3 runs 17 residues. This CDR3 reads CASSPDRGRSYGTEAFF. The CDR3 nucleotides read TGTGCCAGCAGCCCGGACAGGGGAAGGAGTTATGGCACTGAAGCTTTCTTT. The whole variable domain, filled in from reference TRBV7-9 and TRBJ1-1, reads DTGVSQNPRHKITKRGQNVTFRCDPISEHNRLYWYRQTLGQGPEFLTYFQNEAQLEKSRLLSDRFSAERPKGSFSTLEIQRTEQGDSAMYLCASSPDRGRSYGTEAFFGQGTRLTVV.

This clone has only a few counts. The chain combines TRBV23-1 with TRBJ2-7; the match to TRBD1 covers 10 bases. TRBV23-1 has ORF status, its function being uncertain. The CDR3 length is 18 residues. After removal of 2 bases from V and 2 bases from J, the junction contained 12 bases not matched to a gene. The CDR3 loop reads CASSQPRDRGRWTYEQYF. The DNA of the CDR3 is TGCGCCAGCAGTCAACCCCGGGACAGGGGAAGATGGACCTACGAGCAGTACTTC.

Only one count was recorded for this clone. The chain couples TRBV6-6 to TRBJ2-3; 7 nucleotides align to TRBD1. Germline V gives CDR1 MNHNY, CDR2 SVGAGI (reference sequence). The ends lost 3 bases at V and 6 bases at J; junction bases unmatched: 6. This CDR3 has 14 amino acids. CDR3: CASSYPDRDDTQYF. Written as DNA, the CDR3 is TGTGCCAGCAGTTATCCCGACAGGGACGATACGCAGTATTTT.

This sequence joins TRBV4-1 and TRBJ1-2; 9 bases line up with TRBD1. Germline V gene data show CDR1 as MGHRA and CDR2 as YSYEKL. V shed 4 bases and J 8 bases; nucleotides not matched to a gene: 2. This CDR3 contains 12 residues. CDR3 nucleotide sequence: TGCGCCAGCAGCCCGGACAGGGGAGGCTACACCTTC. Translation: CASSPDRGGYTF.

This clone was picked up one time. V gene TRBV7-6 combines with J gene TRBJ2-3; 11 bases are shared with TRBD2. Germline CDR1 is SGHVS and CDR2 is FNYEAQ. With 5 bases clipped from V and 2 bases from J, the junction kept 6 bases outside the gene matches. The CDR3 spans 16 residues. The CDR3 loop reads CASSPRLAGYTDTQYF. CDR3 bases: TGTGCCAGCAGCCCGCGACTAGCGGGGTACACAGATACGCAGTATTTT.

The V call is TRBV6-1, the J call TRBJ1-6; weak D call: TRBD1 (6 bases). The germline V gene encodes CDR1 MNHNS and CDR2 SASEGT. The CDR3 contains 13 residues. The ends were cut back, 3 bases at V and 13 bases at J, with 13 bases in the middle. The DNA of the CDR3 is TGTGCCAGCAGTGATCAGGGGAAAAGGCCCCTCCACTTT. This encodes CASSDQGKRPLHF.

The rearrangement uses TRBV10-1 and TRBJ1-5; D gene ambiguous. The CDR3 loop spans 13 amino acids. Trimming pared 0 bases from V and 5 bases from J, leaving 5 bases between. Germline CDR1 is WNHNN and CDR2 is SYGVQD (reference sequence). The CDR3 spells CASSESRDQPQHF. The CDR3 DNA sequence: TGCGCCAGCAGTGAGTCGAGGGATCAGCCCCAGCATTTT.

This rearrangement joins TRBV11-2 to TRBJ2-7; 7 bases match TRBD2. The CDR3 is made up of 16 amino acids. Trimming took 5 bases from V and 3 from J; bases not matched to a gene: 13. CDR1 is SGHAT, CDR2 FQNNGV, per germline. The CDR3 protein is CASSGGGLWKNYEQYF. DNA for the CDR3: TGTGCCAGCAGCGGGGGAGGGTTATGGAAAAACTACGAGCAGTACTTC.

The gene calls are TRBV5-1 and TRBJ2-7, with 9 bases fitting TRBD2. The V segment lost 5 bases and the J segment 2 bases; nucleotides outside the gene matches: 8. In germline, CDR1 is SGHRS, CDR2 YFSETQ. The CDR3 has 15 amino acids. CDR3 residues: CASSFTSGLTYEQYF. DNA of the CDR3: TGCGCCAGCAGTTTTACTAGCGGGCTCACCTACGAGCAGTACTTC.

The chain has TRBV6-1 and TRBJ1-1; D remains ambiguous. The CDR3 has 12 amino acids. Trimming shortened V by 5 bases and J by 5 bases, and 9 bases separated the two germline ends. Germline values: CDR1 MNHNS, CDR2 SASEGT. The CDR3 loop reads CASSPAGTEAFF. Written as DNA, the CDR3 is TGTGCCAGCAGTCCCGCCGGGACTGAAGCTTTCTTT.

This clone was seen a handful of times. The rearrangement links TRBV5-3 to TRBJ2-1; 9 bases match TRBD2. TRBV5-3 carries the ORF label, with uncertain function. The V segment lost 2 bases and the J segment 7 bases; nucleotides outside the gene matches: 10. The CDR3 contains 16 residues. DNA for the CDR3: TGTGCCAGAAGCTTCCCCGGCGGGAGGGCCGATAATGAGCAGTTCTTC. It encodes CARSFPGGRADNEQFF.

This chain links TRBV7-9 with TRBJ2-5, with D unresolved. Trimming left V 1 base short and J 2 bases short, with 8 bases between. This CDR3 is built from 14 residues. The germline V gene has CDR1 SEHNR and CDR2 FQNEAQ (reference sequence). The CDR3 spells CASSLVASQETQYF. As DNA, the CDR3 is TGTGCCAGCAGCTTAGTGGCTTCACAAGAGACCCAGTACTTC. Based on the CDR3 plus reference TRBV7-9 and TRBJ2-5, the full variable domain is DTGVSQNPRHKITKRGQNVTFRCDPISEHNRLYWYRQTLGQGPEFLTYFQNEAQLEKSRLLSDRFSAERPKGSFSTLEIQRTEQGDSAMYLCASSLVASQETQYFGPGTRLLVL.

The V gene is TRBV7-8, the J gene TRBJ1-6, with D unclear. The CDR3 has 14 residues. Germline CDR1 reads SGHVS; CDR2 reads FQNEAQ. V was trimmed by 4 bases and J by 4 bases, leaving 8 bases between them. The CDR3 bases are TGTGCCAGCAGCTCTGTTCAGTATAATTCACCCCTCCACTTT. Its translation is CASSSVQYNSPLHF.

The chain employs TRBV5-1 and TRBJ2-6, with 8 bases identical to TRBD1. V lost 4 bases, J lost 4 bases, and 16 bases stayed unmatched. Germline values: CDR1 SGHRS, CDR2 YFSETQ. The CDR3 consists of 19 residues. CDR3 sequence (DNA): TGCGCCAGCAGCCTGGGGTGGCCAGGGGGCGGTGGCGGGGCCAACGTCCTGACTTTC. It yields the protein CASSLGWPGGGGGANVLTF.

In this sample, this clone turned up a few times. The CDR3 DNA reads as TGTGCCAGCAGCCCGGTTATAGGGGTTGAAGCTTTCTTT. This codes for CASSPVIGVEAFF. The gene calls are TRBV9 and TRBJ1-1; maybe TRBD1 (5 bases). Per germline, CDR1 SGDLS and CDR2 YYNGEE. Trimming shortened V by 4 bases and J by 7 bases, and 14 bases separated the two germline ends. This CDR3 spans 13 amino acids. The variable domain in full, with the rest retrieved from reference TRBV9 and TRBJ1-1, is DSGVTQTPKHLITATGQRVTLRCSPRSGDLSVYWYQQSLDQGLQFLIQYYNGEERAKGNILERFSAQQFPDLHSELNLSSLELGDSALYFCASSPVIGVEAFFGQGTRLTVV.

This clone was seen once. The chain couples TRBV7-2 to TRBJ2-7; possibly TRBD1 for D (5 bases). The CDR3 extends over 16 amino acids. V was clipped by 5 bases and J by 4 bases, with 21 bases between them. CDR1 and CDR2 (germline): SGHTA, FQGNSA. The CDR3 loop is CASSRSGRGIVYEQYF. CDR3 in DNA: TGTGCCAGCAGCCGGAGTGGAAGGGGTATAGTATACGAGCAGTACTTC.

The V gene is TRBV5-1, the J gene TRBJ2-1; 7 bases line up with TRBD2. Per the germline V gene, CDR1 is SGHRS and CDR2 is YFSETQ. This CDR3 has 15 amino acids. With 0 bases clipped from V and 4 bases from J, the junction kept 4 bases outside the gene matches. For the CDR3, the DNA is TGCGCCAGCAGCTTGGCCAGCGGGGTATACAATGAGCAGTTCTTC. Amino acid sequence: CASSLASGVYNEQFF.

This clone has a handful of counts. The J gene is TRBJ2-1, the V gene TRBV7-9; 8 bases are a match to TRBD2. Germline lookup yields CDR1 SEHNR and CDR2 FQNEAQ (reference sequence). With V trimmed by 0 bases and J by 1 base, 2 bases remained unmatched. This CDR3 is 16 amino acids long. The CDR3 region has the DNA TGTGCCAGCAGCTTAGCGCGGGGGGTTTCCTACAATGAGCAGTTCTTC. Its translation is CASSLARGVSYNEQFF.